This T cell receptor (beta chain) was sequenced during a study of T-cell reconstitution after alpha-beta-depleted transplantation in children. There are 15 residues in the CDR3. The V end was cut by 0 bases, the J end by 0 bases, with 10 bases between. In germline, CDR1 is GTSNPN, CDR2 SVGIG (reference sequence). Library preparation (for TCRbeta) was performed with unique molecular identifiers. TCRdb re-derived calls from the PCR reads in MiXCR, one entry per CDR3 protein. The repertoire consists of approximately 590,000 distinct CDR3 sequences, with roughly 10% occurring once and the leading ten covering 3.5% to 5%.

The chain has TRBV30 and TRBJ2-3; tentatively, D is TRBD2 (6 bases). The sample here was PBMCs from the stem cell graft donor, taken from the stem cell graft. The clonotype comes from a human donor who donated a stem cell graft to a child with acute myeloid leukemia. CDR3 sequence (DNA): TGTGCCTGGAGTGTACGCAGCGGGAGCACAGATACGCAGTATTTT. This encodes CAWSVRSGSTDTQYF. The variable domain in full, with the rest retrieved from reference TRBV30 and TRBJ2-3, is SQTIHQWPATLVQPVGSPLSLECTVEGTSNPNLYWYRQAAGRGLQLLFYSVGIGQISSEVPQNLSASRPQDRQFILSSKKLLLSDSGFYLCAWSVRSGSTDTQYFGPGTRLTVL.